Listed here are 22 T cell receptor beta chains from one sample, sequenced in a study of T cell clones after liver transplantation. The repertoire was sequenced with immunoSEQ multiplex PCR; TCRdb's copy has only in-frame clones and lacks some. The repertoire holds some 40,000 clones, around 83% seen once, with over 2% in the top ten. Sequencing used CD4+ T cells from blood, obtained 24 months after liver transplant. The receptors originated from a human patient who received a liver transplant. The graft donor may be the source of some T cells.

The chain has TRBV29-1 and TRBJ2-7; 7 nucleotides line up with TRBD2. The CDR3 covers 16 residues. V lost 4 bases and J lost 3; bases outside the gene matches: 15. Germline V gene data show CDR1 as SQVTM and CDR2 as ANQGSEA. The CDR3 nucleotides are TGCAGCGTTGGGAGACTAGCAGGAGTCATGGGCTACGAGCAGTACTTC. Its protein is CSVGRLAGVMGYEQYF.

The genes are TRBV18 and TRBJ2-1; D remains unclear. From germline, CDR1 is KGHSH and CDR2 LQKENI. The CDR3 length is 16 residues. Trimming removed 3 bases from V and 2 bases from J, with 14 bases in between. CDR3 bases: TGTGCCAGCTCACCCATTCCCGAGGCTACCTACAATGAGCAGTTCTTC. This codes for CASSPIPEATYNEQFF.

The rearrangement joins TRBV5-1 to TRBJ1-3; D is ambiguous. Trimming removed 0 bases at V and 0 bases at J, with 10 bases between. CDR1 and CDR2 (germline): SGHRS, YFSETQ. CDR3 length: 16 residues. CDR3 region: CASSLGQAASGNTIYF. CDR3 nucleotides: TGCGCCAGCAGCTTGGGGCAGGCGGCCTCTGGAAACACCATATATTTT.

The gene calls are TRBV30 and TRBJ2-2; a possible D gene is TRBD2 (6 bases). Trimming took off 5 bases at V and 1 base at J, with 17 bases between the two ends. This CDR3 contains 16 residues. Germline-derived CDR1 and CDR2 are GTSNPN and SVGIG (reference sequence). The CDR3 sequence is CAWQPGAGLNTGELFF. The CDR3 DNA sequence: TGTGCCTGGCAACCCGGAGCGGGTTTGAACACCGGGGAGCTGTTTTTT.

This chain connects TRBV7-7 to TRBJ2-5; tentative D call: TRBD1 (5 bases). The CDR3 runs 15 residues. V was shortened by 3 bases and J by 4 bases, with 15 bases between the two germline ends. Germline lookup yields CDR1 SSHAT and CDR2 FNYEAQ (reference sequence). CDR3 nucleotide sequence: TGTGCCAGCAGCTTTAGGGTCGCTAGGGGAGAGACCCAGTACTTC. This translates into CASSFRVARGETQYF. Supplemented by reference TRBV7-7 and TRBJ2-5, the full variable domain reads GAGVSQSPRYKVTKRGQDVTLRCDPISSHATLYWYQQALGQGPEFLTYFNYEAQPDKSGLPSDRFSAERPEGSISTLTIQRTEQRDSAMYRCASSFRVARGETQYFGPGTRLLVL.

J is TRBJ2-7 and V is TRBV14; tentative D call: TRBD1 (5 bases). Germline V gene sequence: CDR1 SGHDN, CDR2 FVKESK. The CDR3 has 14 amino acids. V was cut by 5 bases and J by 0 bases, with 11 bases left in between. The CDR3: CASSARQSSYEQYF. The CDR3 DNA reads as TGTGCCAGCAGCGCCCGACAGAGCTCCTACGAGCAGTACTTC.

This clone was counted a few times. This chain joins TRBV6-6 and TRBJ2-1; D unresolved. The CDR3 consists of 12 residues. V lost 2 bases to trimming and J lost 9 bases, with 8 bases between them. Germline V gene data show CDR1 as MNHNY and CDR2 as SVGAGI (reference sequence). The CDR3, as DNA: TGTGCCAGCAGTTACCAGGTTCTTGAGCAGTTCTTC. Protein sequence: CASSYQVLEQFF.

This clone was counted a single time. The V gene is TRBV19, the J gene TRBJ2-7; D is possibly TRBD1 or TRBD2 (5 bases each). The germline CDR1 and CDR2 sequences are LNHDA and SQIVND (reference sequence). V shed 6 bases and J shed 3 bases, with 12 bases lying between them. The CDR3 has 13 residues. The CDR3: CASRGTDFYEQYF. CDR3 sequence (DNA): TGTGCCAGTAGAGGGACGGATTTCTACGAGCAGTACTTC.

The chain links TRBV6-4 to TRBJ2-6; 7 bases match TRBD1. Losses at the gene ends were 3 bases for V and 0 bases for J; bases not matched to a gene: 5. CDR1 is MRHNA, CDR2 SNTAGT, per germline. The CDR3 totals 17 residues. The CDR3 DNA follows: TGTGCCAGCAGTGAACAGCAGGGGGTCTCTGGGGCCAACGTCCTGACTTTC. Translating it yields CASSEQQGVSGANVLTF.

CDR3 loop: CASSSPGGNAYEQYF. The CDR3 DNA is TGTGCCAGCAGTTCACCAGGGGGGAACGCCTACGAGCAGTACTTC. V gene TRBV28 combines with J gene TRBJ2-7; TRBD1 might be the D (7 bases). There are 15 residues in the CDR3. V dropped 4 bases and J dropped 2 bases, with 15 bases sitting between them. Germline values: CDR1 MDHEN, CDR2 SYDVKM.

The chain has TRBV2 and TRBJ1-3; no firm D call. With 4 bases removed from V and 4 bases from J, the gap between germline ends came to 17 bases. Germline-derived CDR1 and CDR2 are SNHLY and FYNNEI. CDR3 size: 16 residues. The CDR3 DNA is TGTGCCAGCAGTGTCTCACTGTCCGGGATGGGAAACACCATATATTTT. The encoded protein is CASSVSLSGMGNTIYF.

The chain's CDR3 is CASSGAPGDMNTEAFF. CDR3 DNA: TGTGCCAGCAGTGGGGCCCCAGGGGACATGAACACTGAAGCTTTCTTT. This chain uses TRBV28 with TRBJ1-1; possible D gene TRBD1, 6 bases. Germline-derived CDR1 and CDR2 are MDHEN and SYDVKM. The CDR3 is 16 residues long. V dropped 5 bases and J dropped 0 bases, with 16 bases sitting between them.

For the CDR3, the DNA is TGTGCCAGCAGCCAAGAGGTAATTGTCACCGGGGAGCTGTTTTTT. Translation gives CASSQEVIVTGELFF. V gene TRBV4-2 combines with J gene TRBJ2-2, with D unresolved. This CDR3 comprises 15 residues. V was cut by 0 bases and J by 4 bases, with 9 bases left in between. Germline V gene lookup returns CDR1 LGHNA and CDR2 YNFKEQ.

DNA of the CDR3: TGTGCCAGTAGTACAGATCTTTATGGCTACACCTTC. Its protein is CASSTDLYGYTF. The J gene is TRBJ1-2, the V gene TRBV19; D is ambiguous. CDR3 length equals 12 residues. V lost 4 bases, J lost 5 bases, and 8 bases lay in between. CDR1 and CDR2 from the germline V gene are LNHDA and SQIVND (reference sequence).

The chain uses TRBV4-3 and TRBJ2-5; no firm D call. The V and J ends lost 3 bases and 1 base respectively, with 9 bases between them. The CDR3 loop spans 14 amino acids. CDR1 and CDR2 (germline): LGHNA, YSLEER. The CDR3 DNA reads TGCGCCAGCAGCCAGACTTATCCCCAAGAGACCCAGTACTTC. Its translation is CASSQTYPQETQYF.

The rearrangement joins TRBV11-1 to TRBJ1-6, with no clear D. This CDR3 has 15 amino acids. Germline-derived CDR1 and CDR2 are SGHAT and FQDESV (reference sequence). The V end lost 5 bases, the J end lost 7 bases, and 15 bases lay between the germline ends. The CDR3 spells CASSPLGRLNSPLHF. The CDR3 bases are TGTGCCAGCAGCCCCCTCGGACGGCTAAATTCACCCCTCCACTTT.

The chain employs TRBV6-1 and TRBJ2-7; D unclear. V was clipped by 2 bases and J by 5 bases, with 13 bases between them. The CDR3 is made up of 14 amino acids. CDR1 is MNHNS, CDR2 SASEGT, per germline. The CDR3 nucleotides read TGTGCCAGCAGTGAATTAAGAGCAAGGGACGAGCAGTACTTC. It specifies CASSELRARDEQYF.

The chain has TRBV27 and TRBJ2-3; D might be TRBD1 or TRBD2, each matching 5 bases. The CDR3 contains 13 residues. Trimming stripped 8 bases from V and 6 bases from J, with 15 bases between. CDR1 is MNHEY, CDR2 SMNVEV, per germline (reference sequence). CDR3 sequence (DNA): TGTGCCAGCTCCCGACGGGGCCCGGATACGCAGTATTTT. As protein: CASSRRGPDTQYF.

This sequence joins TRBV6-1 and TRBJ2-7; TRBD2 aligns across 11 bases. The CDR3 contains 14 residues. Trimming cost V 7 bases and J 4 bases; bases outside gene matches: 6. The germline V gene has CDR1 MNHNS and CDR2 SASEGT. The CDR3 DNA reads TGTGCCAGCAATATAGCGGGAGGGCCATACGAGCAGTACTTC. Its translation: CASNIAGGPYEQYF.

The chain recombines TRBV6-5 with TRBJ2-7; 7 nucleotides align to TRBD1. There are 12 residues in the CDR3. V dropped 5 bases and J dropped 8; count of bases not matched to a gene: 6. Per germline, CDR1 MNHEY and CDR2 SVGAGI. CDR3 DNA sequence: TGTGCCAGCAGTCGACAGGGTACTCAGCAGTACTTC. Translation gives CASSRQGTQQYF.

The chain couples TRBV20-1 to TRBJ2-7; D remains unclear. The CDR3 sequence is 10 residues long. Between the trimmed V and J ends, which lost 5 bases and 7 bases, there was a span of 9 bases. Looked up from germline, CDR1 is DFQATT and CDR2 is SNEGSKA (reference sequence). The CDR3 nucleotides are TGCAGTGCTGGAATAAGGGAGCAGTACTTC. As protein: CSAGIREQYF.

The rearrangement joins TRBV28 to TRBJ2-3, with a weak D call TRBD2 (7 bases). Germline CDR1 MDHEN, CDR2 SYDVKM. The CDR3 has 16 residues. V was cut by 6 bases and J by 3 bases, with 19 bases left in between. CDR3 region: CASSPPLRGGTDTQYF. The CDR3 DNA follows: TGTGCCAGCAGCCCGCCCCTGAGGGGGGGTACAGATACGCAGTATTTT. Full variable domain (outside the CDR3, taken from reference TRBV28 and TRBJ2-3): DVKVTQSSRYLVKRTGEKVFLECVQDMDHENMFWYRQDPGLGLRLIYFSYDVKMKEKGDIPEGYSVSREKKERFSLILESASTNQTSMYLCASSPPLRGGTDTQYFGPGTRLTVL.